Sequencing of this T cell receptor beta chain was carried out in a study of spatial heterogeneity in lung cancer. This clonotype has only a few counts. Time point here: sample taken at primary tumor resection. Material for sequencing was whole RNA from tumor, nontumor lung or frozen PBMC, left unsorted. The CDR3 loop spans 19 amino acids. V dropped 2 bases and J dropped 4; count of bases not matched to a gene: 17. Germline lookup yields CDR1 MNHEY and CDR2 SVGEGT. The library protocol tagged each TCR cDNA with a unique molecular identifier. In TCRdb, the 5' RACE reads were re-called with MiXCR into one record per CDR3 protein. There are about 41,000 distinct CDR3 sequences in the sample; about 10% occur only once, and 35% to 45% lies in the top ten.

The source was PBMCs, collected at surgery. The sequence was collected from a female donor with early-stage non-small cell lung cancer. This chain connects TRBV6-2 or TRBV6-3 to TRBJ1-5; 7 bases match TRBD1. The CDR3 loop is CASSYLIHQGVGRNQPQHF. The DNA of the CDR3 is TGTGCCAGCAGTTACCTCATCCACCAGGGGGTAGGGAGAAATCAGCCCCAGCATTTT.